One and the same sample provided the 8 T cell receptor beta chains below, sequenced in a study of blood T cells in healthy people across ages. A second PCR, run for about 7 to 11 cycles, used a sample-barcoded 5' primer plus a J-beta primer mix. TCRdb recomputed calls from the 5' RACE reads with MiXCR, one row per CDR3 protein. Seen here are some 1.8 million distinct CDR3 sequences, about 39% observed once, and the top ten hold around 23%. Material: blood. Receptor source: a human donor in good health.

In this sample, this clonotype turned up a few times. This sequence joins TRBV29-1 and TRBJ2-5, with 9 bases identical to TRBD1. J was trimmed by 3 bases and V by 4 bases; bases with no gene match: 6. The CDR3 totals 14 residues. The germline V gene encodes CDR1 SQVTM and CDR2 ANQGSEA. DNA for the CDR3: TGCAGCGTTGTTAAGGACAGGGGCAAAGAGACCCAGTACTTC. It yields the protein CSVVKDRGKETQYF.

This clonotype turned up a few times. The rearrangement links TRBV4-3 to TRBJ2-7; TRBD1 aligns across 9 bases. This CDR3 contains 13 residues. In germline, CDR1 is LGHNA, CDR2 YSLEER. V gave up 1 base and J gave up 7 bases; unmatched junction bases: 2. In nucleotides, the CDR3 is TGCGCCAGCAGCCAAGGGGGGACAGGGGAGCAGTACTTC. Amino acid sequence: CASSQGGTGEQYF.

This clonotype appeared a few times. The rearrangement uses TRBV12-3 or TRBV12-4 and TRBJ1-1; D unresolved. CDR3 length equals 14 residues. The ends were cut back, 1 base at V and 0 bases at J, with 6 bases in the middle. CDR3 bases: TGTGCCAGCAGTTTAGTAAACCTGAACACTGAAGCTTTCTTT. This codes for CASSLVNLNTEAFF.

V is TRBV12-3 or TRBV12-4 and J is TRBJ2-3, with 7 bases fitting TRBD2. The junction had 12 bases not matched to a gene; V was cut back by 8 bases and J by 7 bases. This CDR3 is built from 14 residues. The chain's CDR3 is CASGAGVVRNTQYF. In nucleotides, the CDR3 is TGTGCCAGCGGGGCGGGGGTGGTGCGGAATACGCAGTATTTT.

A single count supports this clonotype. The V gene is TRBV6-1, the J gene TRBJ1-1; D gene unclear. Trimming pared 3 bases from V and 1 base from J, leaving 9 bases between. Germline V CDR1 and CDR2: MNHNS, SASEGT. The CDR3 sequence is 14 residues long. The CDR3 bases are TGTGCCAGCAGTGATTTGATAGGGAACACTGAAGCTTTCTTT. Protein product: CASSDLIGNTEAFF.

As for this clonotype: A junction boundary mismatches the germline segment, possibly from a read error. This chain links TRBV27 with TRBJ2-6; D possibly matches TRBD1 or TRBD2 (5 bases each). The germline CDR1 and CDR2 sequences are MNHEY and SMNVEV (reference sequence). The CDR3 contains 16 residues. The DNA for the CDR3 is TGTGCCAGCAGTTTATCCCCCGGGGCTGGGGCCAACGTCCGGACTTTC. Translated, it gives CASSLSPGAGANVRTF.

This clonotype appeared a single time. The CDR3 loop is CAWSMGGTEAFF. In DNA form, the CDR3 reads TGTGCCTGGAGTATGGGTGGCACTGAAGCTTTCTTT. The chain uses TRBV30 and TRBJ1-1; D remains unclear. Trimming shortened V by 2 bases and J by 4 bases, and 8 bases separated the two germline ends. Per the germline V gene, CDR1 is GTSNPN and CDR2 is SVGIG (reference sequence). The CDR3 consists of 12 residues.

The chain has TRBV6-2 or TRBV6-3 and TRBJ2-1; weak D call: TRBD1 (5 bases). CDR1 and CDR2 (germline): MNHEY, SVGEGT. Trimming shortened V by 11 bases and J by 5 bases, and 25 bases separated the two germline ends. The CDR3 extends over 16 amino acids. CDR3 in amino acids: CAGNLVWQARDNEQFF. The CDR3 DNA follows: TGTGCCGGCAATTTAGTTTGGCAGGCCAGGGACAATGAGCAGTTCTTC.